Below are 24 T cell receptor beta chains sequenced from a single sample in a study of response to subunit inactivated influenza vaccine. From the RT-PCR reads, TCRdb called clonotypes with MiXCR, one entry per CDR3 protein. The sample comprises approximately 700,000 distinct CDR3 sequences, about a sixth of which are singletons, and 11% rests with the top ten. Sequences were derived from PBMCs from blood, sampled approximately 13 days after vaccination. All receptors derive from a man aged 45-65 years who received an inactivated influenza vaccine.

The V call is TRBV23-1, the J call TRBJ2-5; TRBD2 is a possible D gene (5 bases). TRBV23-1 is labeled an ORF, and its function is uncertain. V was pared by 4 bases and J by 5 bases, with 26 bases between. This CDR3 is built from 18 residues. Here the CDR3 reads CASSPRGKLLGPMETQYF. In nucleotides, the CDR3 is TGCGCCAGCAGTCCTCGAGGGAAACTACTAGGACCGATGGAGACCCAGTACTTC.

The gene calls are TRBV5-5 and TRBJ1-1, with D hard to call. The CDR3 covers 13 residues. Germline V gene lookup returns CDR1 SGHKS and CDR2 YYEKEE (reference sequence). Between the trimmed V and J ends, which lost 4 bases and 13 bases, there was a span of 20 bases. CDR3 DNA: TGTGCCAGCAGCGTTAGCGGTACCGCCGACCATTTCTTT. The encoded protein is CASSVSGTADHFF.

There are a few counts of this clonotype. The chain couples TRBV11-2 to TRBJ2-1; TRBD1 matches 9 bases. This CDR3 has 16 residues. The germline V gene has CDR1 SGHAT and CDR2 FQNNGV. V trimming: 4 bases; J trimming: 4 bases; junction bases outside the gene matches: 8. CDR3 region: CASSSYRGPLYNEQFF. The CDR3 DNA is TGTGCCAGCAGCTCTTACAGGGGGCCCTTATACAATGAGCAGTTCTTC.

The sample holds a few counts of this clonotype. This chain links TRBV10-3 with TRBJ1-2, with TRBD1 identical over 10 bases. V was clipped by 0 bases and J by 6 bases; unmatched bases: 4. The CDR3 consists of 15 residues. Looked up from germline, CDR1 is ENHRY and CDR2 is SYGVKD. CDR3 nucleotide sequence: TGTGCCATCAGTGAGTCGGGACAGGGGAAAGATGGCTACACCTTC. Amino acids: CAISESGQGKDGYTF.

This clonotype turned up a few times. The V gene is TRBV12-3 or TRBV12-4, the J gene TRBJ2-3; 8 nucleotides agree with TRBD2. J gave up 5 bases and V 3 bases, and 10 bases lay outside the gene matches. This CDR3 is 16 amino acids long. This chain's CDR3 is CASSFATGGPVDTQYF. CDR3 bases: TGTGCCAGCAGTTTTGCTACGGGGGGGCCTGTAGATACGCAGTATTTT.

V gene TRBV28 combines with J gene TRBJ2-2; possibly TRBD2 for D (5 bases). Germline V CDR1 and CDR2: MDHEN, SYDVKM. This CDR3 has 15 residues. V lost 1 base and J 2 bases, leaving 8 bases between the germline ends. This CDR3 reads CASSLFRGNTGELFF. The CDR3 DNA reads as TGTGCCAGCAGTTTATTCCGGGGAAACACCGGGGAGCTGTTTTTT.

Only a few counts were recorded for this clonotype. The gene calls are TRBV12-3 or TRBV12-4 and TRBJ2-4, with D perhaps TRBD2 (5 bases). The CDR3 is made up of 14 amino acids. V was clipped by 7 bases and J by 2 bases, with 12 bases between them. CDR3 sequence (DNA): TGTGCCAGCACAAACACCGGGACCAAAAACATTCAGTACTTC. It specifies CASTNTGTKNIQYF.

The genes are TRBV15 and TRBJ2-4, with 8 bases fitting TRBD1. From germline, CDR1 is LNHNV and CDR2 YYDKDF (reference sequence). V shed 5 bases and J 6 bases; nucleotides not matched to a gene: 12. The CDR3 runs 16 residues. The CDR3 DNA reads as TGTGCCACCAGCGGGGGTATGGGACAGGTCAGAAACATTCAGTACTTC. It encodes CATSGGMGQVRNIQYF.

This clonotype was counted a few times. The V and J genes are TRBV20-1 and TRBJ1-5, with no clear D. This CDR3 spans 13 amino acids. Germline assignment: CDR1 DFQATT and CDR2 SNEGSKA (reference sequence). The germline V and J ends were trimmed by 6 bases and 7 bases, with 16 bases remaining between them. The chain's CDR3 is CSAKNHKRQPQHF. The DNA of the CDR3 is TGCAGTGCAAAAAATCACAAACGGCAGCCCCAGCATTTT.

The rearrangement uses TRBV4-2 and TRBJ2-1; D gene ambiguous. The CDR3 sequence is 14 residues long. CDR1 LGHNA and CDR2 YNFKEQ come from the germline V gene. Trimming cost V 3 bases and J 10 bases, with 16 bases left between them. The CDR3 coding sequence is TGTGCCAGCAGCCAGGGCGGACCCGTCGGGGAGCAGTTCTTC. Protein: CASSQGGPVGEQFF.

V gene TRBV9 combines with J gene TRBJ2-5; D is ambiguous. The CDR3 sequence is 13 residues long. Germline values: CDR1 SGDLS, CDR2 YYNGEE. V dropped 2 bases and J dropped 0 bases, with 5 bases sitting between them. CDR3 region: CASSVRYQETQYF. CDR3 coding DNA: TGTGCCAGCAGCGTGCGGTACCAAGAGACCCAGTACTTC.

There are a few counts of this clonotype. The rearrangement links TRBV11-2 to TRBJ1-1, with D hard to call. From germline, CDR1 is SGHAT and CDR2 FQNNGV. This CDR3 comprises 13 residues. V lost 4 bases and J 2 bases, leaving 8 bases between the germline ends. CDR3 sequence: CASSYYTNTEAFF. DNA for the CDR3: TGTGCCAGCAGCTACTACACCAACACTGAAGCTTTCTTT. Supplemented by reference TRBV11-2 and TRBJ1-1, the full variable domain reads EAGVAQSPRYKIIEKRQSVAFWCNPISGHATLYWYQQILGQGPKLLIQFQNNGVVDDSQLPKDRFSAERLKGVDSTLKIQPAKLEDSAVYLCASSYYTNTEAFFGQGTRLTVV.

This clonotype was picked up a small number of times. The J gene is TRBJ1-1, the V gene TRBV10-3, with a tentative D call TRBD1 (6 bases). From germline, CDR1 is ENHRY and CDR2 SYGVKD. V gave up 7 bases and J gave up 3 bases, with 12 bases separating them. The CDR3 is 13 residues long. The CDR3 sequence is CAITGQPYTEAFF. CDR3 nucleotide sequence: TGTGCCATCACGGGACAACCGTACACTGAAGCTTTCTTT.

This clonotype was seen only a few times. This chain links TRBV4-1 with TRBJ2-5, with TRBD2 identical over 12 bases. The CDR3 sequence is 15 residues long. The trim removed 4 bases at V and 5 bases at J, leaving 5 bases unmatched. CDR1 MGHRA and CDR2 YSYEKL come from the germline V gene. CDR3 DNA sequence: TGCGCCAGCAGCCCCTCTAGCGGGGGGGCGGAGACCCAGTACTTC. It translates to CASSPSSGGAETQYF.

This clonotype was seen a few times. The chain links TRBV24-1 to TRBJ2-2, with unresolved D. The germline V gene has CDR1 KGHDR and CDR2 SFDVKD. The CDR3 has 15 residues. Trimming removed 3 bases at V and 8 bases at J, with 15 bases between. CDR3 protein: CATSDARVRVGELFF. CDR3 coding DNA: TGTGCCACCAGTGATGCCCGGGTTCGGGTAGGGGAGCTGTTTTTT.

The chain uses TRBV10-3 and TRBJ2-3; D is uncertain. Germline V gives CDR1 ENHRY, CDR2 SYGVKD. This CDR3 comprises 13 residues. The V end was cut by 6 bases, the J end by 0 bases, with 7 bases between. The CDR3 bases are TGTGCCATCAGCCAAGGTAGCACAGATACGCAGTATTTT. It translates to CAISQGSTDTQYF.

The chain links TRBV24-1 to TRBJ2-2; 7 bases are a match to TRBD1. This CDR3 has 17 amino acids. The germline V gene encodes CDR1 KGHDR and CDR2 SFDVKD. Trimming at V came to 0 bases and at J to 3 bases, leaving 6 bases not matched to a gene. The CDR3 DNA reads TGTGCCACCAGTGATTTGCCGGACAGGTTGGACACCGGGGAGCTGTTTTTT. Its translation is CATSDLPDRLDTGELFF.

This clonotype turned up a few times. In DNA, the CDR3 is TGTGCCAGCAGCCCAACAACGACAGGCAGCTCCTACGAGCAGTACTTC. It codes for CASSPTTTGSSYEQYF. The V gene is TRBV7-8, the J gene TRBJ2-7; D is perhaps TRBD1 (6 bases). V was pared by 5 bases and J by 0 bases, with 17 bases between. CDR3 length: 16 residues. Germline-derived CDR1 and CDR2 are SGHVS and FQNEAQ.

This clonotype showed up just a few times. The chain has TRBV20-1 and TRBJ2-2; 10 bases are a match to TRBD2. The CDR3 runs to 12 residues. Germline assignment: CDR1 DFQATT and CDR2 SNEGSKA (reference sequence). The V and J ends lost 8 bases and 7 bases, in that order; junction bases with no gene match: 4. CDR3 bases: TGCAGTAGCGGGAGGGCCGTCGGGGAGCTGTTTTTT. Its protein is CSSGRAVGELFF.

This clonotype occurred a few times. The chain uses TRBV9 and TRBJ1-6; D possibly corresponds to TRBD1 (5 bases). This CDR3 contains 16 residues. V lost 2 bases, J lost 0 bases, and 9 bases lay in between. Germline V lookup: CDR1 SGDLS, CDR2 YYNGEE. The CDR3 sequence: CASSVGASSYNSPLHF. CDR3 coding DNA: TGTGCCAGCAGCGTTGGGGCCAGCTCCTATAATTCACCCCTCCACTTT.

In its sample, this clonotype was seen a few times. V gene TRBV3-1 combines with J gene TRBJ2-7, with 8 bases aligning to TRBD2. V lost 4 bases and J lost 5; bases outside the gene matches: 13. The CDR3 covers 16 residues. Germline values: CDR1 LGHDT, CDR2 YNNKEL (reference sequence). The CDR3 loop is CASSPAGTSSFHEQYF. Here the CDR3 DNA reads TGTGCCAGCAGCCCGGCTGGGACTAGTTCCTTCCACGAGCAGTACTTC.

This chain's CDR3 is CSAREVGGLAMDTQYF. In DNA, the CDR3 is TGCAGTGCTAGAGAGGTGGGGGGACTAGCGATGGATACGCAGTATTTT. This rearrangement joins TRBV20-1 to TRBJ2-3; TRBD2 agrees at 10 bases. Germline CDR1 reads DFQATT; CDR2 reads SNEGSKA (reference sequence). This CDR3 is built from 16 residues. Germline trimming cut 0 bases from V and 6 bases from J; bases unmatched to any gene: 9.

The sample holds a few counts of this clonotype. The chain combines TRBV12-3 or TRBV12-4 with TRBJ2-1, with D possibly being TRBD1 (6 bases). This CDR3 is built from 11 residues. V shed 6 bases and J shed 9 bases, with 9 bases lying between them. CDR3 nucleotides: TGTGCCAGCAGGGGACAAATTGAGCAGTTCTTC. The encoded protein is CASRGQIEQFF.

The V call is TRBV6-2 or TRBV6-3, the J call TRBJ1-6; D unclear. The CDR3 is 16 amino acids. The germline V gene has CDR1 MNHEY and CDR2 SVGEGT. The V and J ends lost 5 bases and 10 bases respectively, with 21 bases between them. CDR3 protein: CASSLIGRPGYSPLHF. The DNA of the CDR3 is TGTGCCAGCAGTCTAATCGGGAGACCAGGATACTCACCCCTCCACTTT.